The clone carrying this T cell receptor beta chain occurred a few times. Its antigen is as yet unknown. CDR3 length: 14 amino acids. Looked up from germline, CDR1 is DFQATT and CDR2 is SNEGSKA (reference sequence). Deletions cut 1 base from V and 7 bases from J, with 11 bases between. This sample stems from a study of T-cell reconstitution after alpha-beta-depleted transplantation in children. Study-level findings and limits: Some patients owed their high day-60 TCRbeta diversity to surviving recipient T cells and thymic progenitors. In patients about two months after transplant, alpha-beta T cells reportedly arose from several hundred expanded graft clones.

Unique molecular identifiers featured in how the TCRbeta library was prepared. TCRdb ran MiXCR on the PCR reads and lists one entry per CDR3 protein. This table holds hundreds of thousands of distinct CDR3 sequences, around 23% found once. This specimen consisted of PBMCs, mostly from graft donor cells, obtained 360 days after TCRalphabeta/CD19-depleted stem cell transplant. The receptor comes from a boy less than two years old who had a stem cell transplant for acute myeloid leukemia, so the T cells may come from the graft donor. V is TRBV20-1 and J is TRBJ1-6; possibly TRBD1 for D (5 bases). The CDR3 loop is CSARASQGNSPLHF. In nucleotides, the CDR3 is TGCAGTGCTAGAGCCTCCCAGGGAAATTCACCCCTCCACTTT.